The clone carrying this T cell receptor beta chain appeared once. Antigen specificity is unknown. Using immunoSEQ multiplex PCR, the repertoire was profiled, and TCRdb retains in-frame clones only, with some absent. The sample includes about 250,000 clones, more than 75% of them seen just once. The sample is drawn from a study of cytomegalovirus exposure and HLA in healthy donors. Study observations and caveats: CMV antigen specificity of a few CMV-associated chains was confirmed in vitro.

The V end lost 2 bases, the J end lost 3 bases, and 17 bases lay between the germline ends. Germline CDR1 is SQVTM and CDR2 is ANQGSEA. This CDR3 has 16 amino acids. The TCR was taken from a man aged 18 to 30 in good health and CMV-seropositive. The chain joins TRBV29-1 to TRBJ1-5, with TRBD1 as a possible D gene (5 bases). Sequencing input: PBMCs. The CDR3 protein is CSVETMGVGANQPQHF. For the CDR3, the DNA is TGCAGCGTTGAAACGATGGGGGTAGGGGCCAATCAGCCCCAGCATTTT.